Below, 5 T cell receptor beta chains from the same sample are listed, as sequenced in a study of blood T cell repertoires in COVID-19. Clones were read by immunoSEQ multiplex PCR, and TCRdb kept only the in-frame ones, dropping some. This repertoire shows about 250,000 clones, around 89% found once; its top ten account for 2.5% to 3.5%. Sequencing used PBMCs or T cells enriched from blood (not recorded which). The receptors were sampled from a woman aged 45 to 65 who had recovered from COVID-19.

The V gene is TRBV24-1, the J gene TRBJ2-1; 13 nucleotides agree with TRBD2. The CDR3 length is 18 residues. CDR1 is KGHDR and CDR2 is SFDVKD in the germline V gene. V dropped 3 bases and J dropped 2; count of bases not matched to a gene: 6. DNA for the CDR3: TGTGCCACCAGTGATACAGGGACTAGCGGGACGGCCTACAATGAGCAGTTCTTC. Translating gives CATSDTGTSGTAYNEQFF.

This clone has a single count. The rearrangement uses TRBV28 and TRBJ1-3; TRBD1 matches 10 bases. V shed 6 bases and J 0 bases; nucleotides not matched to a gene: 5. The CDR3 is 16 amino acids. Germline V gives CDR1 MDHEN, CDR2 SYDVKM. The CDR3 nucleotides are TGTGCCAGCAGCCCTTGGACAGGGGGCTCTGGAAACACCATATATTTT. It translates to CASSPWTGGSGNTIYF.

The chain has TRBV15 and TRBJ2-2; TRBD1 might be the D (6 bases). Trimming left V 0 bases short and J 4 bases short, with 27 bases between. Germline CDR1 and CDR2: LNHNV and YYDKDF (reference sequence). The CDR3 totals 21 residues. The CDR3 spells CATSRDLGTSRPWGGTGELFF. CDR3 nucleotides: TGTGCCACCAGCAGAGATCTGGGGACATCAAGACCCTGGGGCGGCACCGGGGAGCTGTTTTTT.

V gene TRBV6-2 or TRBV6-3 combines with J gene TRBJ2-3; D is perhaps TRBD2 (5 bases). Germline loops: CDR1 MNHEY, CDR2 SVGEGT. This CDR3 spans 14 amino acids. Deletions cut 0 bases from V and 6 bases from J, with 10 bases between. The CDR3: CASSYSLDSDTQYF. The CDR3 nucleotides are TGTGCCAGCAGTTACTCCCTGGACTCCGATACGCAGTATTTT.

V gene TRBV6-5 combines with J gene TRBJ1-5; TRBD1 matches 9 bases. The germline V gene has CDR1 MNHEY and CDR2 SVGAGI. Trimming removed 8 bases from V and 7 bases from J; junction bases left unmatched: 12. The CDR3 runs to 15 residues. The CDR3 sequence is CASRRGQGSEQPQHF. DNA for the CDR3: TGTGCCAGCCGAAGAGGACAGGGGTCGGAGCAGCCCCAGCATTTT.